Presented here are 20 T cell receptor beta chains from one specimen sequenced in a study of PD-1 blockade in classical Hodgkin lymphoma. In every patient, relapse followed autologous stem cell transplantation, while exposure to brentuximab vedotin differed. Generated by immunoSEQ multiplex PCR, the TCRdb table keeps only in-frame clones and is missing some. The profile shows about 26,000 clones, about 67% of them singletons. The source was peripheral blood mononuclear cells (PBMCs), collected before the second cycle of nivolumab. The receptors stem from a human donor with classical Hodgkin lymphoma.

This rearrangement joins TRBV9 to TRBJ2-3; no clear D. The CDR3 is made up of 14 amino acids. Looked up from germline, CDR1 is SGDLS and CDR2 is YYNGEE. V lost 0 bases and J lost 2, with 7 bases in between. The DNA for the CDR3 is TGTGCCAGCAGCGTAGGGGGTCTCACAGATACGCAGTATTTT. It encodes CASSVGGLTDTQYF.

The chain carries TRBV5-1 and TRBJ2-1, with TRBD1 as a possible D gene (6 bases). Germline CDR1 is SGHRS and CDR2 is YFSETQ. V lost 4 bases and J lost 8, with 16 bases in between. This CDR3 has 14 residues. CDR3: CASSPRGWVDEQFF. CDR3 nucleotides: TGCGCCAGCAGCCCCAGGGGATGGGTCGATGAGCAGTTCTTC.

In nucleotides, the CDR3 is TGTGCCAGCTCACCAACCGGGACAAGAGGCTACACCTTC. It codes for CASSPTGTRGYTF. The chain uses TRBV18 and TRBJ1-2; tentatively, D is TRBD1 (6 bases). The CDR3 is 13 residues long. With 2 bases removed from V and 8 bases from J, the gap between germline ends came to 12 bases. Germline assignment: CDR1 KGHSH and CDR2 LQKENI. The entire variable domain, with the rest obtained from reference TRBV18 and TRBJ1-2, is as follows: NAGVMQNPRHLVRRRGQEARLRCSPMKGHSHVYWYRQLPEEGLKFMVYLQKENIIDESGMPKERFSAEFPKEGPSILRIQQVVRGDSAAYFCASSPTGTRGYTFGSGTRLTVV.

The genes are TRBV5-1 and TRBJ2-7, with D uncertain. This CDR3 contains 16 residues. CDR1 SGHRS and CDR2 YFSETQ come from the germline V gene. V was pared by 0 bases and J by 0 bases, with 13 bases between. The CDR3 DNA sequence: TGCGCCAGCAGCTTGGGATCTACGACATACTCCTACGAGCAGTACTTC. Its translation: CASSLGSTTYSYEQYF.

The chain combines TRBV6-6 with TRBJ2-2; D not certain. This CDR3 is built from 15 residues. V lost 1 base to trimming and J lost 4 bases, with 10 bases between them. Germline-derived CDR1 and CDR2 are MNHNY and SVGAGI (reference sequence). In nucleotides, the CDR3 is TGTGCCAGCAGTTACTTAGATGGGTCCACCGGGGAGCTGTTTTTT. Translated, it gives CASSYLDGSTGELFF.

This clone was counted only a few times. J is TRBJ1-1 and V is TRBV19, with 11 bases fitting TRBD1. The CDR3 has 14 residues. With V trimmed by 6 bases and J by 5 bases, 5 bases remained unmatched. Germline values: CDR1 LNHDA, CDR2 SQIVND (reference sequence). For the CDR3, the DNA is TGTGCCAGTAGCCGGACAGGGGGCGGAACTGAAGCTTTCTTT. Translation gives CASSRTGGGTEAFF.

There are a few counts of this clone. J is TRBJ1-5 and V is TRBV19; D remains ambiguous. V lost 1 base and J 1 base, leaving 8 bases between the germline ends. CDR1 is LNHDA and CDR2 is SQIVND in the germline V gene (reference sequence). This CDR3 contains 15 residues. The CDR3 DNA follows: TGTGCCAGTAGTATAGCCAAGGAGAGCAATCAGCCCCAGCATTTT. Amino acid sequence: CASSIAKESNQPQHF.

This clone is large. The rearrangement links TRBV19 to TRBJ1-2, with D perhaps matching TRBD1 (6 bases). This CDR3 is 12 amino acids long. Deletions cut 9 bases from V and 2 bases from J, with 10 bases between. Germline CDR1 reads LNHDA; CDR2 reads SQIVND (reference sequence). CDR3: CASRTGNYGYTF. The CDR3 DNA reads TGTGCCAGCCGAACAGGGAACTATGGCTACACCTTC.

By its share, this clone is medium-sized. The chain joins TRBV29-1 to TRBJ1-2; TRBD1 aligns across 8 bases. Germline V gene lookup returns CDR1 SQVTM and CDR2 ANQGSEA. Germline trimming cut 1 base from V and 11 bases from J; bases unmatched to any gene: 12. The length of the CDR3 is 14 residues. CDR3 nucleotides: TGCAGCGTTGAAGTTAAGAGGGCAGGGGGCGCGTACACCTTC. Encoded protein: CSVEVKRAGGAYTF.

V usage is TRBV7-2 and J usage is TRBJ2-1, with a weak D call TRBD1 (6 bases). The CDR3 loop spans 15 amino acids. The germline V gene encodes CDR1 SGHTA and CDR2 FQGNSA. V dropped 5 bases and J dropped 5 bases, with 16 bases sitting between them. The CDR3 here is CASSQHGQQNNEQFF. As DNA, the CDR3 is TGTGCCAGCAGCCAACACGGACAGCAGAACAATGAGCAGTTCTTC.

The rearrangement uses TRBV6-5 and TRBJ2-4; 8 bases align to TRBD2. Germline-derived CDR1 and CDR2 are MNHEY and SVGAGI. The CDR3 is 15 amino acids. V dropped 4 bases and J dropped 7; count of bases not matched to a gene: 9. CDR3 loop: CASSSNREGGNIQYF. The CDR3, as DNA: TGTGCCAGCAGTTCGAACCGGGAGGGAGGTAACATTCAGTACTTC.

This chain joins TRBV9 and TRBJ2-7; possible D gene TRBD2, 5 bases. Germline values: CDR1 SGDLS, CDR2 YYNGEE. The CDR3 extends over 14 amino acids. CDR3 protein: CADPSSAYAYEQYF. Written as DNA, the CDR3 is TGTGCGGATCCGAGTAGCGCATATGCCTACGAGCAGTACTTC.

This sequence joins TRBV28 and TRBJ1-5; D possibly corresponds to TRBD1 (5 bases). The germline V gene has CDR1 MDHEN and CDR2 SYDVKM. V was clipped by 3 bases and J by 1 base, with 10 bases between them. The CDR3 length is 15 residues. CDR3: CASSFWQGSNQPQHF. The CDR3 bases are TGTGCCAGCAGTTTTTGGCAGGGCAGCAATCAGCCCCAGCATTTT.

V and J are TRBV4-1 and TRBJ2-7, with 13 nucleotides matching TRBD2. The J segment lost 3 bases and the V segment lost 4 bases, leaving 6 bases of the junction unmatched. Germline V gene data show CDR1 as MGHRA and CDR2 as YSYEKL. The length of the CDR3 is 16 residues. The CDR3 here is CASSRGLAGEVYEQYF. Written as DNA, the CDR3 is TGCGCCAGCAGCCGAGGACTAGCGGGAGAGGTCTACGAGCAGTACTTC.

The rearrangement links TRBV7-2 to TRBJ1-5, with 10 bases lining up with TRBD1. From germline, CDR1 is SGHTA and CDR2 FQGNSA. The CDR3 contains 16 residues. J gave up 6 bases and V 1 base, and 6 bases lay outside the gene matches. CDR3 sequence: CASSLETGGWGQPQHF. DNA for the CDR3: TGTGCCAGCAGCTTAGAGACAGGGGGCTGGGGTCAGCCCCAGCATTTT. Using reference TRBV7-2 and TRBJ1-5 for the parts outside the CDR3, the full variable domain is GAGVSQSPSNKVTEKGKDVELRCDPISGHTALYWYRQSLGQGLEFLIYFQGNSAPDKSGLPSDRFSAERTGGSVSTLTIQRTQQEDSAVYLCASSLETGGWGQPQHFGDGTRLSIL.

The chain employs TRBV11-2 and TRBJ2-5, with a weak D call TRBD2 (5 bases). Trimming removed 5 bases at V and 5 bases at J, with 21 bases between. Germline-derived CDR1 and CDR2 are SGHAT and FQNNGV. This CDR3 is 16 amino acids long. CDR3 sequence (DNA): TGTGCCAGCAGCCCTCCGACGTCCTTTTCGGGGGAGACCCAGTACTTC. It codes for CASSPPTSFSGETQYF. Full variable domain (remainder filled in from reference TRBV11-2 and TRBJ2-5): EAGVAQSPRYKIIEKRQSVAFWCNPISGHATLYWYQQILGQGPKLLIQFQNNGVVDDSQLPKDRFSAERLKGVDSTLKIQPAKLEDSAVYLCASSPPTSFSGETQYFGPGTRLLVL.

This sequence joins TRBV30 and TRBJ2-6, with D maybe TRBD2 (5 bases). The germline gives CDR1 GTSNPN, CDR2 SVGIG (reference sequence). This CDR3 is 14 amino acids long. With 2 bases removed from V and 4 bases from J, the gap between germline ends came to 9 bases. The CDR3 DNA reads as TGTGCCTGGAGTCTAGCCTTAGGGGCCAACGTCCTGACTTTC. Protein: CAWSLALGANVLTF. The full variable domain, with the rest looked up from reference TRBV30 and TRBJ2-6, is SQTIHQWPATLVQPVGSPLSLECTVEGTSNPNLYWYRQAAGRGLQLLFYSVGIGQISSEVPQNLSASRPQDRQFILSSKKLLLSDSGFYLCAWSLALGANVLTFGAGSRLTVL.

V usage is TRBV11-2 and J usage is TRBJ2-7; no firm D call. Trimming shortened V by 3 bases and J by 2 bases, and 11 bases separated the two germline ends. The germline gives CDR1 SGHAT, CDR2 FQNNGV. CDR3 length: 14 amino acids. CDR3 coding DNA: TGTGCCAGCAGCTTTGATCTGCGACCCTACGAGCAGTACTTC. Translated: CASSFDLRPYEQYF.

The CDR3 region has the DNA TGTGCCAGCTCACCACAGGGGGGAGACCTTGGAAACACCATATATTTT. Translation: CASSPQGGDLGNTIYF. The V gene is TRBV18, the J gene TRBJ1-3; D might be TRBD1 (6 bases). The CDR3 consists of 16 residues. Trimming cost V 1 base and J 3 bases, with 13 bases left between them. Looked up from germline, CDR1 is KGHSH and CDR2 is LQKENI.

This chain connects TRBV10-2 to TRBJ1-2; no clear D gene. Trimming took 3 bases from V and 8 from J, leaving 13 bases between them. Germline V gene data show CDR1 as WSHSY and CDR2 as SAAADI. CDR3 length: 13 amino acids. CDR3 bases: TGCGCCAGCAGTGATCCGGGGTCATACGGCTACACCTTC. Residues: CASSDPGSYGYTF.